The 5 T cell receptor beta chains in this list originate from one sample, sequenced in a study of tumor-infiltrating lymphocytes in primary liver carcinoma. RNA isolated from unsorted whole blood supplied the blood RNA, with germline DNA also extracted. TCR beta cDNA came from about 470 ng total RNA, primed with a constant-region primer. ARM-PCR, slightly modified, supplied the TCR beta libraries through three nested multiplex PCR rounds. The first two PCR rounds used TRBV1-TRBV30 forward primers with a C-beta reverse primer, 10 to 11 cycles each. TCRdb analysed the multiplex PCR reads with MiXCR anew, one entry per CDR3 protein. Of around 330,000 distinct CDR3 sequences in the sample, almost 60% were seen once. Sequencing was done on a sample of peripheral blood. The receptors stem from a woman under 40 with primary liver carcinoma and hepatitis B virus infection.

Comments on this clonotype: Mismatch with germline at one junction end may stem from a read error. The rearrangement links TRBV11-3 to TRBJ2-6, with a tentative D call TRBD1 (5 bases). The CDR3 sequence is 19 residues long. In germline, CDR1 is SGHNT, CDR2 YENEEA. The CDR3 DNA reads as TGTACCAGCAGCGCGCAGGGAAGGGGCAGATCTCCTGTGGCCAACGTCCTGACTTTC. This encodes CTSSAQGRGRSPVANVLTF.

As concerns this clonotype: One junction end disagrees with the germline gene, perhaps due to a read error. The chain joins TRBV28 to TRBJ1-6; TRBD1 might be the D (6 bases). The CDR3 covers 16 residues. Looked up from germline, CDR1 is MDHEN and CDR2 is SYDVKM. The CDR3 region is CASRGGQQPSHSPLYF. CDR3 in DNA: TGTGCCAGCAGGGGGGGACAACAACCTTCCCATTCACCCCTCTACTTT.

V usage is TRBV7-2 and J usage is TRBJ2-1, with D possibly TRBD2 on 6 matching bases. The CDR3 extends over 14 amino acids. Between the trimmed V and J ends, which lost 6 bases and 6 bases, there was a span of 15 bases. Looked up from germline, CDR1 is SGHTA and CDR2 is FQGNSA. CDR3 coding DNA: TGTGCCAGCAGTTCCGGGACTTGGGCCAATGAGCAGTTCTTC. Protein product: CASSSGTWANEQFF.

To note about this clonotype: A read error may produce the germline difference seen at one junction end. This rearrangement joins TRBV11-2 to TRBJ2-2; perhaps TRBD2 as D (6 bases). CDR1 is SGHAT, CDR2 FQNNGV, per germline. The CDR3 length is 15 residues. DNA of the CDR3: TGTGCAAGCAGCTCGAGAGGGAGGAAATCCCGGGAGCTGTTTTTT. It encodes CASSSRGRKSRELFF.

Only one count was recorded for this clonotype. A junction end diverges from the germline sequence, so it may reflect a read error. The chain combines TRBV7-8 with TRBJ2-7, with TRBD2 matching over 8 bases. The CDR3 sequence is 17 residues long. Germline assignment: CDR1 SGHVS and CDR2 FQNEAQ. The CDR3 DNA follows: TGTGCCCGCAGCTTAGGTAGCGGGGCGGGCATTCCCTACGAGCAGTACTTC. Translated, it gives CARSLGSGAGIPYEQYF. Full variable domain (remainder filled in from reference TRBV7-8 and TRBJ2-7): GAGVSQSPRYKVAKRGQDVALRCDPISGHVSLFWYQQALGQGPEFLTYFQNEAQLDKSGLPSDRFFAERPEGSVSTLKIQRTQQEDSAVYLCARSLGSGAGIPYEQYFGPGTRLTVT.